The rows below give T cell receptor beta chains drawn from one sample of a study of blood T cell repertoires in COVID-19. Repertoires were generated with immunoSEQ multiplex PCR, while TCRdb's copy carries only in-frame clones and drops some. Among some 91,000 clones listed, 60% to 85% were seen once. Specimen: peripheral blood. The receptor source for this set is a man in his sixties or seventies with acute or convalescent COVID-19. Both conserved end residues are part of each CDR3. The order of the fields is J gene, V gene, CDR3 protein.

j_call: TRBJ2-1; v_call: TRBV27; cdr3_aa: CASRLSSGSAYNEQFF
j_call: TRBJ1-5; v_call: TRBV7-9; cdr3_aa: CASSQGQGSNQPQHF
j_call: TRBJ1-2; v_call: TRBV4-2; cdr3_aa: CASSQESGGTGVGYGYTF
j_call: TRBJ1-5; v_call: TRBV6-5; cdr3_aa: CASSRGLGNQPQHF
j_call: TRBJ2-3; v_call: TRBV5-1; cdr3_aa: CASSLRTSGGRDTQYF
j_call: TRBJ1-5; v_call: TRBV15; cdr3_aa: CATSRDPGRRFSNQPQHF
j_call: TRBJ1-1; v_call: TRBV5-6; cdr3_aa: CASSLIVQGEAFF
j_call: TRBJ2-2; v_call: TRBV7-3; cdr3_aa: CASSNPGGTGELFF
j_call: TRBJ1-1; v_call: TRBV5-1; cdr3_aa: CASSLGDRGRAFF
j_call: TRBJ1-4; v_call: TRBV19; cdr3_aa: CASSLAVRGEKLFF
j_call: TRBJ2-2; v_call: TRBV6-5; cdr3_aa: CASAWADTTGELFF
j_call: TRBJ1-6; v_call: TRBV30; cdr3_aa: CAWSGQGTPSDRNSPLHF
j_call: TRBJ1-6; v_call: TRBV19; cdr3_aa: CASSIPGAQGLGSPLHF
j_call: TRBJ1-3; v_call: TRBV10-3; cdr3_aa: CAIRSEGARNTIYF
j_call: TRBJ1-2; v_call: TRBV14; cdr3_aa: CASSQELGLGYTF
j_call: TRBJ2-1; v_call: TRBV5-1; cdr3_aa: CASSLDRGNEQFF
j_call: TRBJ1-1; v_call: TRBV5-1; cdr3_aa: CASSPHQKQATAEAFF
j_call: TRBJ1-4; v_call: TRBV5-1; cdr3_aa: CASSLLQGTGEKLFF
j_call: TRBJ1-5; v_call: TRBV18; cdr3_aa: CASSHGRDNQPQHF
j_call: TRBJ1-1; v_call: TRBV11-2; cdr3_aa: CASSLVLEQGAFF
j_call: TRBJ1-2; v_call: TRBV4-1; cdr3_aa: CASSQDLRGRGYGYTF
j_call: TRBJ1-1; v_call: TRBV29-1; cdr3_aa: CSVGGLYTEAFF